The next 14 T cell receptor beta chains were all read from a single sample in a study of sequential checkpoint blockade in melanoma. The treatment denotes: randomized to nivolumab then ipilimumab (arm A) or the reverse (arm B). Assay used: immunoSEQ multiplex PCR; TCRdb lists only in-frame clones, some missing. Of 3,000 or so clones listed, about 20% are singletons. This specimen consisted of tumor tissue (inferred from file names), obtained from a patient given nivolumab and ipilimumab in sequence. The receptors here all came from a human donor with melanoma.

V and J are TRBV5-1 and TRBJ2-7, with 8 bases identical to TRBD1. The CDR3 contains 16 residues. V trimming: 0 bases; J trimming: 3 bases; junction bases outside the gene matches: 8. Per the germline V gene, CDR1 is SGHRS and CDR2 is YFSETQ. CDR3 protein: CASSLDYIGQGYEQYF. In DNA form, the CDR3 reads TGCGCCAGCAGCTTGGATTACATCGGACAGGGCTACGAGCAGTACTTC.

This clone was detected a few times. V is TRBV11-3 and J is TRBJ2-2; possibly TRBD2 for D (5 bases). CDR1 SGHNT and CDR2 YENEEA come from the germline V gene. The germline V and J ends were trimmed by 4 bases and 4 bases, with 13 bases remaining between them. The CDR3 length is 15 residues. The CDR3 loop is CASSSYAAATGELFF. In DNA form, the CDR3 reads TGTGCCAGCAGCTCCTACGCAGCGGCCACCGGGGAGCTGTTTTTT.

This clone showed up just a few times. The chain couples TRBV6-8 to TRBJ1-2; a possible D gene is TRBD1 (5 bases). Germline V gives CDR1 MNHGY, CDR2 SAAAGT. The V and J ends lost 5 bases and 4 bases respectively, with 20 bases between them. CDR3 length: 16 residues. Here the CDR3 DNA reads TGTGCCAGCAGTCCCAACGAGGGGAAGGGTCGCTATGGCTACACCTTC. Its translation: CASSPNEGKGRYGYTF.

This clone was seen a handful of times. V is TRBV12-5 and J is TRBJ1-1; D not certain. This CDR3 region has 11 residues. Germline lookup yields CDR1 LGHNT and CDR2 FRNRAP. The CDR3 DNA is TGTGCCAGCAATCAGAACACTGAAGCTTTCTTT. Translation: CASNQNTEAFF.

This clone was observed at least ten times. This sequence joins TRBV11-3 and TRBJ2-3; 9 nucleotides match TRBD2. V trimming: 5 bases; J trimming: 4 bases; junction bases outside the gene matches: 13. In germline, CDR1 is SGHNT, CDR2 YENEEA. The CDR3 sequence is 17 residues long. In DNA, the CDR3 is TGTGCCAGCAGCCGGAGGGGATCGCGGGGGGGCGCAGATACGCAGTATTTT. Protein product: CASSRRGSRGGADTQYF.

This clone was seen a few times. The chain carries TRBV9 and TRBJ2-1; D unresolved. Germline CDR1 reads SGDLS; CDR2 reads YYNGEE. Trimming took off 4 bases at V and 8 bases at J, with 19 bases between the two ends. The CDR3 has 15 residues. Here the CDR3 DNA reads TGTGCCAGCAGCCCGACCGGGTTTTTAACCCATGAGCAGTTCTTC. This codes for CASSPTGFLTHEQFF. Using reference TRBV9 and TRBJ2-1 for the parts outside the CDR3, the full variable domain is DSGVTQTPKHLITATGQRVTLRCSPRSGDLSVYWYQQSLDQGLQFLIQYYNGEERAKGNILERFSAQQFPDLHSELNLSSLELGDSALYFCASSPTGFLTHEQFFGPGTRLTVL.

The rearrangement links TRBV6-8 to TRBJ1-1, with TRBD1 as a possible D gene (5 bases). Trimming shortened V by 6 bases and J by 0 bases, and 11 bases separated the two germline ends. CDR3 length: 14 amino acids. Germline V lookup: CDR1 MNHGY, CDR2 SAAAGT. The CDR3 spells CASRRDGMNTEAFF. The CDR3 region has the DNA TGTGCCAGCAGGCGGGACGGGATGAACACTGAAGCTTTCTTT.

This clone appeared many times. The chain has TRBV11-3 and TRBJ2-5, with D perhaps TRBD2 (6 bases). This CDR3 contains 15 residues. The V end lost 3 bases, the J end lost 0 bases, and 11 bases lay between the germline ends. Germline values: CDR1 SGHNT, CDR2 YENEEA. The CDR3 nucleotides are TGTGCCAGCAGCTTGACGGGAGCCTACCAAGAGACCCAGTACTTC. Its translation is CASSLTGAYQETQYF.

This chain uses TRBV18 with TRBJ1-1; no clear D. The CDR3 covers 15 residues. Germline CDR1 KGHSH, CDR2 LQKENI. The ends were cut back, 1 base at V and 7 bases at J, with 16 bases in the middle. The CDR3 loop is CASSPQGPRSNEAFF. CDR3 bases: TGTGCCAGCTCACCACAGGGCCCGAGGAGTAATGAAGCTTTCTTT.

This clone is large by share. The chain employs TRBV9 and TRBJ1-3; D not certain. This CDR3 contains 14 residues. Germline CDR1 and CDR2: SGDLS and YYNGEE. Trimming cost V 0 bases and J 0 bases, with 4 bases left between them. The CDR3: CASSVGSSGNTIYF. The CDR3 DNA sequence: TGTGCCAGCAGCGTAGGGAGCTCTGGAAACACCATATATTTT.

There are a few counts of this clone. The V gene is TRBV5-1, the J gene TRBJ2-2, with D perhaps TRBD2 (5 bases). The length of the CDR3 is 15 residues. CDR1 is SGHRS, CDR2 YFSETQ, per germline. Trimming took off 1 base at V and 5 bases at J, with 12 bases between the two ends. The CDR3 DNA reads as TGCGCCAGCAGCTTGTTCGGGGTGGGGACCGGGGAGCTGTTTTTT. Translating gives CASSLFGVGTGELFF.

The rearrangement uses TRBV5-1 and TRBJ1-4; no clear D. Trimming took off 3 bases at V and 0 bases at J, with 12 bases between the two ends. Germline V CDR1 and CDR2: SGHRS, YFSETQ. The CDR3 loop spans 16 amino acids. CDR3 in DNA: TGCGCCAGCAGCTCCCGGGCGGGGACAACTAATGAAAAACTGTTTTTT. Its protein is CASSSRAGTTNEKLFF. The full variable domain, in which reference TRBV5-1 and TRBJ1-4 provide the parts outside the CDR3, is KAGVTQTPRYLIKTRGQQVTLSCSPISGHRSVSWYQQTPGQGLQFLFEYFSETQRNKGNFPGRFSGRQFSNSRSEMNVSTLELGDSALYLCASSSRAGTTNEKLFFGSGTQLSVL.

Relative to its sample, this clone is medium-sized (0.01 to 0.1%). The J gene is TRBJ1-1, the V gene TRBV28; unclear D gene. The V gene lost 6 bases and the J gene lost 1 base, with 12 bases spanning the gap. The CDR3 spans 14 residues. Germline values: CDR1 MDHEN, CDR2 SYDVKM. The CDR3 spells CASSLGRTNTEAFF. CDR3 DNA sequence: TGTGCCAGCAGCCTAGGACGTACGAACACTGAAGCTTTCTTT. The full variable domain, rest sourced from reference TRBV28 and TRBJ1-1, is DVKVTQSSRYLVKRTGEKVFLECVQDMDHENMFWYRQDPGLGLRLIYFSYDVKMKEKGDIPEGYSVSREKKERFSLILESASTNQTSMYLCASSLGRTNTEAFFGQGTRLTVV.

This clone was counted at least ten times. This chain connects TRBV11-3 to TRBJ2-1, with D hard to call. CDR3 size: 16 residues. The germline V gene encodes CDR1 SGHNT and CDR2 YENEEA. The V end was cut by 2 bases, the J end by 4 bases, with 15 bases between. CDR3 region: CASSLNPDGGYNEQFF. The CDR3 bases are TGTGCCAGCAGCTTAAATCCGGACGGTGGTTACAATGAGCAGTTCTTC.